The clone carrying this TCR beta chain was seen only a few times. Every donor, a Caucasian adult, lived in Nashville, Tennessee. This entry is derived from a study of shared clonotypes between healthy human individuals. Sequenced by immunoSEQ multiplex PCR; TCRdb stores in-frame clones only, minus some. The table records about 2.4 million clones, roughly 92% of them present only once. The CDR3 loop spans 17 amino acids. The germline CDR1 and CDR2 sequences are SGHAT and FQNNGV. After removal of 2 bases from V and 4 bases from J, the junction contained 13 bases not matched to a gene. The specimen sequenced was naive CD4+ T cells sorted from blood. Subset specified: CD45RA+ positively selected. The chain has TRBV11-2 and TRBJ1-2; 7 bases are a match to TRBD1. This TCR came from a man younger than 35 in good health. The CDR3: CASSLSRTGPESYGYTF. The CDR3 DNA reads as TGTGCCAGCAGCTTATCTCGGACAGGCCCGGAAAGCTATGGCTACACCTTC.